This T cell receptor (beta chain) stems from a study of T cell repertoires in cytomegalovirus infection. Study overall: Public TCR beta signature analysis indicated the presence of both CMV infection and matching HLA type. Findings of the study overall: The ex vivo response was dominated by HLA-C-restricted CMV-specific TCR beta clonotypes. Using cumulative public TCR beta family frequency, the authors identified those who carried CMV together with the relevant HLA.

Turning to this clonotype: What it binds is unknown.

Between the trimmed V and J ends, which lost 3 bases and 0 bases, there was a span of 8 bases. CDR3 length: 15 residues. The germline V gene has CDR1 LNHDA and CDR2 SQIVND (reference sequence). TCRdb fed the reads into MiXCR, producing one record per CDR3 protein. The data contain hundreds of thousands of distinct CDR3 sequences, around 11% of them seen just once; the ten biggest clones take up about 10%. This chain links TRBV19 with TRBJ2-2, with no clear D. The source material was PBMCs. This TCR derives from a human donor in good health (CMV status not recorded). Some clones in this sample may be carry-over from other donors' samples. The CDR3: CASSIQQSNTGELFF. The CDR3 DNA follows: TGTGCCAGTAGTATCCAACAGTCGAACACCGGGGAGCTGTTTTTT.